Shown below are 6 T cell receptor beta chains from a single sample sequenced in a study of control samples from healthy donors and cancer patients (dated by TCRdb to the early 2020s). Receptors were amplified or captured by the immunoSEQ multiplex PCR assay. What TCRdb holds here is the immuneACCESS table cut down to in-frame rearrangements. Part of the clones is not present; checked against another copy, under half of the missing clones reflect an unresolved V gene, and the others are unexplained. This sample lists about 130,000 clones; roughly 90% were detected once. The ten largest account for 4.5% to 7% of the sample. Sample: blood. The receptors derive from a man between 18 and 29 years old in good health.

The V call is TRBV29-1, the J call TRBJ1-1; no clear D. Looked up from germline, CDR1 is SQVTM and CDR2 is ANQGSEA. V shed 1 base and J shed 8 bases, with 14 bases lying between them. CDR3 length: 13 residues. The CDR3 region is CSVEVFDTAEAFF. CDR3 in DNA: TGCAGCGTTGAAGTCTTCGACACCGCAGAAGCTTTCTTT.

The chain links TRBV5-1 to TRBJ1-2; TRBD1 is a possible D gene (5 bases). There are 13 residues in the CDR3. The germline V gene has CDR1 SGHRS and CDR2 YFSETQ. V was cut by 2 bases and J by 8 bases, with 13 bases left in between. The CDR3: CASSLDSNVGYTF. CDR3 in DNA: TGCGCCAGCAGCTTAGACAGTAATGTGGGCTACACCTTC.

This chain joins TRBV6-5 and TRBJ2-1; 7 nucleotides agree with TRBD1. V shed 5 bases and J 9 bases; nucleotides not matched to a gene: 10. The CDR3 extends over 14 amino acids. Germline values: CDR1 MNHEY, CDR2 SVGAGI. CDR3 nucleotide sequence: TGTGCCAGCAGTCGTCCCGGGACAGCCAGTGAGCAGTTCTTC. Protein product: CASSRPGTASEQFF.

This chain connects TRBV2 to TRBJ1-1; 9 nucleotides match TRBD1. Germline V gene lookup returns CDR1 SNHLY and CDR2 FYNNEI. This CDR3 has 14 amino acids. V shed 6 bases, J shed 1 base, and the junction held 3 bases outside the gene matches. CDR3 sequence: CASRQGAANTEAFF. The CDR3 coding sequence is TGTGCCAGCAGACAGGGGGCTGCGAACACTGAAGCTTTCTTT.

V and J are TRBV6-5 and TRBJ1-1; TRBD1 matches 7 bases. V gave up 8 bases and J gave up 1 base; unmatched junction bases: 10. CDR1 is MNHEY, CDR2 SVGAGI, per germline. This CDR3 is built from 15 residues. CDR3 residues: CASRSRGPGNTEAFF. In DNA, the CDR3 is TGTGCCAGCCGTTCGAGGGGGCCTGGGAACACTGAAGCTTTCTTT.

The genes are TRBV27 and TRBJ1-2; 7 bases match TRBD1. Germline CDR1 is MNHEY and CDR2 is SMNVEV (reference sequence). The CDR3 spans 14 residues. J was trimmed by 4 bases and V by 3 bases; bases with no gene match: 5. The CDR3 here is CASSFRDSPYGYTF. The DNA for the CDR3 is TGTGCCAGCAGTTTCCGGGACAGTCCCTATGGCTACACCTTC.